Presented here are 8 T cell receptor beta chains from one specimen sequenced in a study of molecular identifiers for immune sequencing clone quantification. TCRdb re-called the PCR reads through MiXCR, storing one row per CDR3 protein. The sample holds 400,000 to 600,000 distinct CDR3 sequences, around 23% seen once. Input material: naive CD8+ T cells from blood, with Jurkat cell RNA spiked in. Specified subset: FACS-sorted CD8+CD4-CCR7+CD45RA+ naive T cells. The receptors stem from a human donor in good health. Some libraries in this study had Jurkat cell RNA spiked in.

A word on this clonotype: Compared with germline, one end of the junction differs, possibly owing to a read error. The chain has TRBV20-1 and TRBJ2-3; D unresolved. The germline V gene encodes CDR1 DFQATT and CDR2 SNEGSKA (reference sequence). The CDR3 loop spans 15 amino acids. DNA for the CDR3: TGCAGTGCTAGAGACTTAACCAGCAGCATAGATACGCAGTATTTT. The encoded protein is CSARDLTSSIDTQYF.

Many counts were recorded for this clonotype. J is TRBJ2-3 and V is TRBV6-5; TRBD2 agrees at 8 bases. Germline V gives CDR1 MNHEY, CDR2 SVGAGI. The junction had 8 bases not matched to a gene; V was cut back by 6 bases and J by 3 bases. The CDR3 loop spans 15 amino acids. The CDR3 DNA sequence: TGTGCCAGCAGATTCACTAGCGGAGGGACAGATACGCAGTATTTT. It specifies CASRFTSGGTDTQYF.

This chain links TRBV14 with TRBJ2-2; 9 bases agree with TRBD2. This CDR3 contains 16 residues. J gave up 8 bases and V 4 bases, and 11 bases lay outside the gene matches. CDR1 is SGHDN and CDR2 is FVKESK in the germline V gene. CDR3 DNA: TGTGCCAGCAGCCCCCGGCTAGCGGGAATGGCGGGGGAGCTGTTTTTT. Translation: CASSPRLAGMAGELFF.

This clonotype appeared many times. The chain has TRBV7-9 and TRBJ1-1; tentatively, D is TRBD1 (6 bases). The CDR3 consists of 14 residues. V lost 8 bases, J lost 3 bases, and 16 bases lay in between. Germline CDR1 reads SEHNR; CDR2 reads FQNEAQ (reference sequence). CDR3 loop: CASDDGTGYTEAFF. CDR3 bases: TGTGCCAGCGACGATGGAACAGGGTACACTGAAGCTTTCTTT.

This clonotype was detected ten times or more. In nucleotides, the CDR3 is TGCGCCAGCAGCACAACACTTTCCTACGAGCAGTACTTC. Amino acid sequence: CASSTTLSYEQYF. The chain is built from TRBV4-1 and TRBJ2-7; no clear D. This CDR3 comprises 13 residues. Between the trimmed V and J ends, which lost 5 bases and 1 base, there was a span of 9 bases. Germline V lookup: CDR1 MGHRA, CDR2 YSYEKL.

The chain carries TRBV6-5 and TRBJ1-1; 10 positions agree with TRBD1. V was clipped by 0 bases and J by 3 bases; unmatched bases: 1. Germline V lookup: CDR1 MNHEY, CDR2 SVGAGI. This CDR3 spans 15 amino acids. For the CDR3, the DNA is TGTGCCAGCAGTTACTCAGGGACAGGGGACACTGAAGCTTTCTTT. Translation gives CASSYSGTGDTEAFF.

This clonotype has just a few counts. The genes are TRBV4-1 and TRBJ2-2; 7 bases agree with TRBD1. Trimming at V came to 0 bases and at J to 6 bases, leaving 4 bases not matched to a gene. The CDR3 extends over 15 amino acids. The germline gives CDR1 MGHRA, CDR2 YSYEKL. This chain's CDR3 is CASSQERQGSGELFF. The DNA for the CDR3 is TGCGCCAGCAGCCAAGAGAGACAGGGTTCCGGGGAGCTGTTTTTT.

The V and J genes are TRBV28 and TRBJ2-3; 13 positions agree with TRBD2. The CDR3 covers 18 residues. J gave up 4 bases and V 7 bases, and 14 bases lay outside the gene matches. Germline V CDR1 and CDR2: MDHEN, SYDVKM. The CDR3 DNA is TGTGCCAGCACCCGCGGACTAGCGGGAGAGGGTTTAGCAGATACGCAGTATTTT. Translated, it gives CASTRGLAGEGLADTQYF. Drawing the rest from reference TRBV28 and TRBJ2-3, the complete variable domain is DVKVTQSSRYLVKRTGEKVFLECVQDMDHENMFWYRQDPGLGLRLIYFSYDVKMKEKGDIPEGYSVSREKKERFSLILESASTNQTSMYLCASTRGLAGEGLADTQYFGPGTRLTVL.